A selection of T cell receptor beta chains follows, all from one sample in a study of cytomegalovirus exposure and HLA in healthy donors. Libraries were prepared by immunoSEQ multiplex PCR; TCRdb keeps only in-frame clonotypes and omits some of them. The sample shows about 140,000 clones, just under 85% of them seen only once. Input material: PBMCs. These receptors came from a man aged 35 to 55 in good health and CMV-seropositive. Both conserved end residues are part of each CDR3. A D gene is named only where the DNA matches it firmly. Not all rows give a size; the values are once, few, many and, for expanded clones, a class.

size,V,J,D,CDR3,DNA
few,TRBV4-1,TRBJ1-6,-,CASSQGRGRLNSPLHF,TGCGCCAGCAGCCAAGGGAGGGGAAGGCTCAACTCACCCCTCCACTTT
-,TRBV6-5,TRBJ2-7,-,CASSPGQWSSYEQYF,TGTGCCAGCAGCCCCGGACAGTGGAGCTCCTACGAGCAGTACTTC
-,TRBV5-8,TRBJ1-5,-,CASSRQANQPQHF,TGTGCCAGCAGTAGGCAGGCCAATCAGCCCCAGCATTTT
-,TRBV5-1,TRBJ2-5,TRBD1,CASSLAGTGQETQYF,TGCGCCAGCAGCTTGGCGGGGACAGGACAAGAGACCCAGTACTTC
-,TRBV2,TRBJ1-3,TRBD1,CASSRTGSGNTIYF,TGTGCCAGCAGTAGGACAGGGTCCGGAAACACCATATATTTT
-,TRBV6-6,TRBJ2-3,-,CASSYTTGVADTQYF,TGTGCCAGCAGTTACACGACCGGGGTAGCAGATACGCAGTATTTT
once,TRBV5-4,TRBJ1-1,TRBD1,CASSSHPGTVIGKAFF,TGTGCCAGCAGCTCCCACCCCGGGACAGTCATTGGGAAAGCTTTCTTT
-,TRBV30,TRBJ2-7,TRBD1,CAWSRQGIGYEQYF,TGTGCCTGGAGCAGACAGGGGATAGGCTACGAGCAGTACTTC
-,TRBV5-1,TRBJ2-5,TRBD2,CASSWRTSGQETQYF,TGCGCCAGCAGCTGGAGGACTAGCGGGCAAGAGACCCAGTACTTC
-,TRBV10-3,TRBJ2-3,-,CAISESTGTDTQYF,TGTGCCATCAGTGAGTCCACAGGGACAGATACGCAGTATTTT
-,TRBV19,TRBJ1-4,TRBD1,CASSSKGDRPTLFF,TGTGCCAGTAGCTCGAAAGGGGACAGGCCAACACTGTTTTTT